This TCR beta chain was sequenced during a study of cytomegalovirus exposure and HLA in healthy donors. On the study more broadly: Across a few hundred genotyped donors, 81% landed in the Caucasian-associated ancestry cluster.

On this clone: Its specificity is unknown.

Whole-study results and caveats: In a later analysis, parvovirus B19, influenza, CMV and Epstein-Barr virus appeared linked to several top co-occurrence clusters.

The PCR contained 60 Vbeta and 13 Jbeta primers. Only in-frame clones appear in the TCRdb table, and some are missing; sequencing was by immunoSEQ multiplex PCR. The sample has about 200,000 clones; approximately 79% are singletons. CDR1 is SNHLY, CDR2 FYNNEI, per germline. V was clipped by 10 bases and J by 4 bases; unmatched bases: 10. This CDR3 is built from 14 residues. J is TRBJ2-5 and V is TRBV2; 9 nucleotides align to TRBD1. The clonotype originates from a man aged 45-65 years in good health and CMV-seronegative. The sequenced sample was PBMCs. CDR3 bases: TGTGCCATCCTGGACAGGGGCCCGGGAGAGACCCAGTACTTC. Protein product: CAILDRGPGETQYF.